This TCR beta chain was sequenced for a study of monozygotic twins with inflammatory bowel disease. TCRdb re-called the 5' RACE reads and gives one entry per CDR3 protein, without DNA. Its table lists around 380,000 distinct CDR3 sequences. In germline, CDR1 is LNHNV, CDR2 YYDKDF (reference sequence). The CDR3 has 13 residues. Sequencing was done on a sample of blood. The rearrangement links TRBV15 to TRBJ2-5. This receptor was identified in a human donor with ulcerative colitis or Crohn's disease, or a healthy co-twin of an affected twin (not recorded which). CDR3 sequence reads: CATSRTDLETQYF.